The clone carrying this T cell receptor (beta chain) turned up a few times. This same CDR3 is encoded by further DNA sequences in the sample. This CDR3 has 15 amino acids. The V segment lost 3 bases and the J segment 2 bases; nucleotides outside the gene matches: 3. Germline-derived CDR1 and CDR2 are MNHEY and SVGAGI. The record originates from a study of blood T cell repertoires in COVID-19. Allocation to cohorts depended on clinical history reported by the participants. Recovered status applied to Cohort 3 donors who had two consecutive negative PCRs. It also applied to those with clearance or with symptom resolution. Per the original data handling: Amplification from reference gene primers served as the basis for estimated nucleated cell counts. Assay: immunoSEQ multiplex PCR; the TCRdb copy retains only in-frame clones and omits some. The V and J calls and clone size are taken from that table; D and trimming were inferred from the DNA. The table has around 190,000 clones, about four fifths seen once; the top ten hold approximately 3%.

The sequenced sample was PBMCs or T cells enriched from blood (not recorded which). The source of this sequence is a young woman who had recovered from COVID-19. The V gene is TRBV6-5, the J gene TRBJ1-2; 10 bases agree with TRBD1. CDR3 region: CASSYSGQGNYGYTF. DNA for the CDR3: TGTGCCAGCAGTTATTCGGGACAGGGGAACTATGGCTACACCTTC.